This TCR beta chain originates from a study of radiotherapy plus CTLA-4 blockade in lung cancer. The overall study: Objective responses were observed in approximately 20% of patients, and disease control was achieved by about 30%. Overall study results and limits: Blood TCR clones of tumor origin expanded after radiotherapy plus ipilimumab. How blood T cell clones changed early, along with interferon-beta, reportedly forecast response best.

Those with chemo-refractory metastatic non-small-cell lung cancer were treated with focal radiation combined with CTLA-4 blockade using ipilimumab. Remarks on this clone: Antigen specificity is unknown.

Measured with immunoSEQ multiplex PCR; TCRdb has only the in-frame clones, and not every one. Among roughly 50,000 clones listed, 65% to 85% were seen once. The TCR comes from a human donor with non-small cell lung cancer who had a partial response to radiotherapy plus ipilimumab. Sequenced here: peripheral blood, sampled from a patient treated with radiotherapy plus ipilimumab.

The DNA of the CDR3 is TGTGCCAGCAGCCTGACAGGGGGCAGGGAGACCCAGTACTTC. Translated, it gives CASSLTGGRETQYF. The chain employs TRBV7-3 and TRBJ2-5, with 10 bases fitting TRBD1. CDR1 and CDR2 from the germline V gene are SGHTA and FQGTGA. The CDR3 sequence is 14 residues long. After removal of 5 bases from V and 5 bases from J, the junction contained 5 bases not matched to a gene.